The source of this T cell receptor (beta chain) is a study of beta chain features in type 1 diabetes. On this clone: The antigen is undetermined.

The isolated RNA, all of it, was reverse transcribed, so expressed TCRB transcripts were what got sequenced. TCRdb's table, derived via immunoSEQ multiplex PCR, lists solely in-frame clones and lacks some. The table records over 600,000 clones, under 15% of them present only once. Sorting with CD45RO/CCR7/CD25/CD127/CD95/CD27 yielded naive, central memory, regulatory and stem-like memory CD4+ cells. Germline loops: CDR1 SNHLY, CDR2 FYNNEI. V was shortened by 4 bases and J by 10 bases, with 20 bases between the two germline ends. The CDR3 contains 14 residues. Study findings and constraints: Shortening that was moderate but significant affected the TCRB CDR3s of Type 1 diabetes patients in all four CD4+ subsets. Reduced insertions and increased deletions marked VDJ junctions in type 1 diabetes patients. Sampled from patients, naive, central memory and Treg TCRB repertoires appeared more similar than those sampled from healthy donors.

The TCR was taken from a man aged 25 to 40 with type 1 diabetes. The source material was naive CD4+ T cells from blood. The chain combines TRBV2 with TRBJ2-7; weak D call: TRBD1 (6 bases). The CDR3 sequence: CASSVLQGPRQQYF. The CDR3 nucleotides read TGTGCCAGCAGTGTTCTACAGGGTCCAAGGCAACAGTACTTC.